This entry is about one T cell receptor (beta chain). Antigen specificity is unknown. Germline assignment: CDR1 MNHNY and CDR2 SVGAGI (reference sequence). CDR3 length: 13 amino acids. Trimming removed 6 bases from V and 8 bases from J, with 13 bases in between. Profiled with immunoSEQ multiplex PCR; TCRdb holds only in-frame clones, not every one. The sample consists of around 12,000 clones, 87% of them appearing once. The sample originates from a study of OX40 agonist ivuxolimab in advanced cancers. The wider study: Patients were roughly 83% male with ages roughly 20 to 90, mean 60.

Study findings and constraints: On average, CD8+ T cells had more expanded clones than CD4+. Both blood CD4+ and CD8+ T cells showed clonal growth by week 6 at 0.1 to 3.0 mg/kg.

The clonotype comes from an adult with an advanced solid tumor such as melanoma, head and neck, liver or kidney cancer. The rearrangement joins TRBV6-6 to TRBJ1-4; D ambiguous. The sequencing used CD4+ or CD8+ T cells sorted from blood, collected in a trial of the OX40 agonist ivuxolimab. The CDR3 reads CASSLSYGEKLFF. Written as DNA, the CDR3 is TGTGCCAGCAGCCTCTCATATGGGGAAAAACTGTTTTTT.